Below are 15 T cell receptor beta chains sequenced from a single sample in a study of T cell responses to AZD1222 COVID-19 vaccine. Produced via immunoSEQ multiplex PCR; TCRdb's table is partial and in-frame only. The table includes about 180,000 clones, 94% detected once. The sample consisted of peripheral blood, taken 28 days after the second AZD1222 dose. The receptor set was obtained from an adult who received the AZD1222 COVID-19 vaccine.

This clone was observed at least ten times. The V gene is TRBV6-1, the J gene TRBJ1-6, with 7 bases matching TRBD1. Trimming cost V 2 bases and J 9 bases; bases outside gene matches: 4. The CDR3 runs 14 residues. In germline, CDR1 is MNHNS, CDR2 SASEGT. CDR3 coding DNA: TGTGCCAGCAGTGAAAGGGACAGCAGTTCACCCCTCCACTTT. Protein sequence: CASSERDSSSPLHF.

The chain carries TRBV29-1 and TRBJ1-2; D is unclear. The germline V gene has CDR1 SQVTM and CDR2 ANQGSEA. The CDR3 sequence is 12 residues long. The ends were cut back, 3 bases at V and 6 bases at J, with 11 bases in the middle. This chain's CDR3 is CSVESGRDGYTF. CDR3 sequence (DNA): TGCAGCGTTGAGAGCGGGAGGGATGGCTACACCTTC.

This chain joins TRBV19 and TRBJ1-3; D gene ambiguous. The length of the CDR3 is 11 residues. Germline-derived CDR1 and CDR2 are LNHDA and SQIVND (reference sequence). Trimming removed 5 bases at V and 4 bases at J, with 3 bases between. The CDR3 DNA is TGTGCCAGTAGTTTGGGAAACACCATATATTTT. Translated, it gives CASSLGNTIYF. The entire variable domain, with the rest obtained from reference TRBV19 and TRBJ1-3, is as follows: DGGITQSPKYLFRKEGQNVTLSCEQNLNHDAMYWYRQDPGQGLRLIYYSQIVNDFQKGDIAEGYSVSREKKESFPLTVTSAQKNPTAFYLCASSLGNTIYFGEGSWLTVV.

This clone was detected only once. The gene calls are TRBV4-3 and TRBJ2-1; 7 bases line up with TRBD1. Germline CDR1 and CDR2: LGHNA and YSLEER. With 4 bases clipped from V and 5 bases from J, the junction kept 8 bases outside the gene matches. There are 15 residues in the CDR3. DNA for the CDR3: TGCGCCAGCAGCCCTGGGACAGCGACGGACAATGAGCAGTTCTTC. It translates to CASSPGTATDNEQFF.

This rearrangement joins TRBV3-1 (or the pseudogene TRBV3-2) to TRBJ2-7; D is unresolved. Germline assignment: CDR1 LGHDT and CDR2 YNNKEL (reference sequence). The CDR3 is 13 residues long. The V end was cut by 2 bases, the J end by 5 bases, with 10 bases between. CDR3: CASSQLRLHEQYF. CDR3 DNA: TGTGCCAGCAGCCAACTTAGGCTGCACGAGCAGTACTTC.

The chain recombines TRBV7-9 with TRBJ1-1; D not certain. The CDR3 totals 13 residues. Germline values: CDR1 SEHNR, CDR2 FQNEAQ (reference sequence). Trimming took off 4 bases at V and 0 bases at J, with 6 bases between the two ends. The chain's CDR3 is CASSSLLNTEAFF. The CDR3 DNA reads as TGTGCCAGCAGCTCCCTTTTGAACACTGAAGCTTTCTTT.

This sequence joins TRBV6-5 and TRBJ2-1; tentatively, D is TRBD1 (6 bases). Germline CDR1 is MNHEY and CDR2 is SVGAGI. The CDR3 is 15 residues long. V lost 0 bases and J lost 8, with 14 bases in between. The CDR3 is CASSYSPGTLDEQFF. In nucleotides, the CDR3 is TGTGCCAGCAGTTACTCTCCAGGGACATTGGATGAGCAGTTCTTC.

The count of this clone is one. The chain uses TRBV5-6 and TRBJ1-2; 7 bases are a match to TRBD1. V shed 4 bases and J 5 bases; nucleotides not matched to a gene: 8. Germline loops: CDR1 SGHDT, CDR2 YYEEEE. The CDR3 has 14 residues. In DNA form, the CDR3 reads TGTGCCAGCAGCATCTCGGGACAGTTTTATGGCTACACCTTC. Its translation: CASSISGQFYGYTF.

This clone has a single count. The chain employs TRBV28 and TRBJ2-3, with 8 bases fitting TRBD2. Germline CDR1 reads MDHEN; CDR2 reads SYDVKM. V shed 5 bases and J 8 bases; nucleotides not matched to a gene: 12. The CDR3 consists of 15 residues. The CDR3 DNA reads TGTGCCAGCAGTCTCCCCCTAGCGGGCACCGGTACGCAGTATTTT. Translated: CASSLPLAGTGTQYF.

This chain links TRBV7-8 with TRBJ1-5; D gene ambiguous. This CDR3 has 13 residues. Per the germline V gene, CDR1 is SGHVS and CDR2 is FQNEAQ. Trimming removed 5 bases from V and 2 bases from J, with 7 bases in between. The CDR3 nucleotides are TGTGCCAGCAGCCGCACAGGCAATCAGCCCCAGCATTTT. Its protein product is CASSRTGNQPQHF.

This chain joins TRBV2 and TRBJ1-1, with 7 nucleotides matching TRBD1. The J segment lost 1 base and the V segment lost 3 bases, leaving 11 bases of the junction unmatched. This CDR3 spans 17 amino acids. CDR1 SNHLY and CDR2 FYNNEI come from the germline V gene. The CDR3 sequence: CASSEVGQPNWNTEAFF. CDR3 in DNA: TGTGCCAGCAGTGAGGTGGGACAGCCGAACTGGAACACTGAAGCTTTCTTT.

The table lists this clone with a few counts. This rearrangement joins TRBV6-4 to TRBJ2-6, with D tentatively TRBD1 (5 bases). CDR3 length: 15 residues. Trimming left V 2 bases short and J 1 base short, with 6 bases between. The V gene's germline CDR1 is MRHNA and CDR2 SNTAGT. CDR3 loop: CASSDRGSGANVLTF. The CDR3 bases are TGTGCCAGCAGTGACAGGGGTTCTGGGGCCAACGTCCTGACTTTC.

There are a few counts of this clone. The chain combines TRBV7-3 with TRBJ1-3; D is unresolved. V was clipped by 6 bases and J by 2 bases, with 8 bases between them. Germline CDR1 is SGHTA and CDR2 is FQGTGA. The CDR3 sequence is 13 residues long. CDR3: CASRRAPGNTIYF. The CDR3 DNA reads as TGTGCCAGCAGGAGGGCTCCTGGAAACACCATATATTTT.

The chain combines TRBV7-6 with TRBJ1-3; D not resolved. From germline, CDR1 is SGHVS and CDR2 FNYEAQ. V was cut by 0 bases and J by 3 bases, with 15 bases left in between. The CDR3 loop spans 17 amino acids. The CDR3 is CASSLARQRIYGNTIYF. For the CDR3, the DNA is TGTGCCAGCAGCTTAGCGCGGCAGAGAATTTATGGAAACACCATATATTTT.

This sequence joins TRBV25-1 and TRBJ1-1, with D possibly matching TRBD1 (5 bases). Germline V gene sequence: CDR1 MGHDK, CDR2 SYGVNS. V shed 6 bases and J shed 1 base, with 18 bases lying between them. This CDR3 contains 16 residues. The CDR3 nucleotides are TGTGCCAGCAGCGGATCTCTGGGACTTGGGAACACTGAAGCTTTCTTT. Protein sequence: CASSGSLGLGNTEAFF.